This TCR beta chain was obtained from a study of cytomegalovirus exposure and HLA in healthy donors (dated 2017 in TCRdb). With regard to the full study: An earlier analysis of some 620 of the donors reported about 300 Gb of sequence data and around 120 million unique TCR beta sequences obtained from 180 million or so T cells. HLA typing included class I and class II loci at four-digit resolution. Rather than drawing on any new phenotypic data, the later analysis identified candidate immune exposures from TCR beta sequences and the way those sequences occurred across donors. To predict cytomegalovirus infection status, the study combined high-throughput TCR immunosequencing, statistical association of individual TCRs with disease status, and machine learning. Genome-wide SNP genotypes for about three fifths of the roughly 700 donors were used in a later genetic analysis, which treated that subset as a discovery cohort. Typing coverage varied by locus: roughly 629-630 donors for A, B, C, DRB1 and DQB1; more than 500 for DQA1; around 570 for DPA1; around 450 for DPB1. Approximately 330 gigabases of sequencing data and roughly 81 million unique TCR sequences made up an early release that covered around 640 HLA-typed donors. The study aimed to test whether cataloging public T cell receptors could reveal signatures of past pathogen exposure. All discovery cohort repertoires had been generated using a single sequencing platform. Because of strong linkage in the cohort, roughly five DR-DQ haplotypes were treated as single units for association and clustering. Among approximately 370 genotyped donors of the cohort, an average of approximately 240,000 unique TCR beta nucleotide sequences was sequenced per donor, of which roughly 17% were non-productive. To study patterns of TCR occurrence, a later analysis re-analyzed previously published TCR beta repertoires from 700 or so donors and added high-resolution HLA genotyping. An earlier analysis of around 580 of the donors used high-throughput TCR beta sequencing to judge whether each TCR beta V gene segment behaved as functional or pseudogenic. The study profiled the T cell repertoires of more than 500 subjects by immunosequencing and related them to cytomegalovirus serostatus. Donor age, sex, ethnicity and CMV serostatus were collected together with the repertoire data. Besides the first cohort of 666 subjects, a separate validation cohort made up of 120 different subjects was used. The genetic ancestry cluster associated with self-reported Caucasian donors included over 65% of the 300 to 400 genotyped donors.

Points the paper makes about the study in general: Three of the identified cytomegalovirus-associated TCR beta chains were confirmed in vitro to be specific for cytomegalovirus antigens. Linkage disequilibrium might explain the correlated functional status among segregating V segments, but an unknown experimental factor could not be ruled out. When HLA alleles, especially DR and DQ, strongly co-occurred, TCR associations were difficult to assign to individual alleles. The 87-base-pair reads could not distinguish some IMGT-functional V segments, including TRBV6-2 and TRBV6-3, so those segments were excluded. In this cohort, only TCR beta chains were sequenced, and detectable features were limited by the absence of alpha or paired-chain data. In the study, some 160 TCR beta chains were listed as associated with cytomegalovirus. A further reported finding was that TCR beta sequences accurately predicted the HLA-A and HLA-B alleles for most subjects in the first cohort. Immune exposure information for the cohort was limited to CMV serostatus. Because HLA typing was unavailable for some donors at each locus, only the typed subset was used in association tests. An earlier analysis of around 500 of the donors showed that most TCR beta V segments appeared in productive rearrangements either about 90% or about 30% of the time, which broadly matched IMGT annotations. Most CMV-associated TCR beta chains appeared to be HLA-restricted in a later analysis, and the HLA associations seemed to be driven largely by CMV exposure. At a false discovery rate of 0.05, a later analysis linked about 16,000 TCR beta sequences to specific HLA alleles. An association between a missense DCLRE1C variant and V-gene and J-gene trimming of TCR beta chains was found in a later genetic analysis and replicated in an independent cohort. A cluster of highly shared sequence variants was judged likely to be a technical artifact of the sequencing pipeline. Cytomegalovirus status was reported to be diagnosed by the classifier with high specificity and sensitivity in both the original and validation cohorts. It was suggested by the authors that the approach could potentially be generalized to other disease states and immunological phenotypes. The presence/absence analyses assumed that sequencing depth was roughly uniform across donors, and that assumption may not be true. According to a later genetic analysis, donors in an Asian-associated ancestry cluster had fewer N-insertions in productive TCRs than the approximately 610-donor mean. A later analysis found that HLA-associated TCR beta chains were more clonally expanded and had lower generation probabilities than equally common non-associated chains. According to a later analysis, TCR association rates differed among HLA loci, with DRB1 alleles showing the most associated TCRs and HLA-C alleles showing the fewest. A later analysis reported that several top co-occurrence clusters appeared linked to parvovirus B19, influenza, CMV and Epstein-Barr virus. Most TCR sequences were seen in very few donors, while some public TCRs were found in many individuals. Roughly 17 rarely observed V segments, including chromosome 9 orphons, were excluded from the earlier analysis of almost 600 of the donors because counts were too low.

This clone was recorded once. It has no known antigen specificity. No much larger clonotype is one base removed from it; base qualities were not supplied. The trim is 0 bases for V and 0 bases for J, with a gap of 11 bases between the germline ends. Taken from the germline V gene (reference sequence), the CDR1 and CDR2 loops are LNHNV and YYDKDF. The CDR3 has 16 amino acids, counting the end cysteine and phenylalanine. Only the CDR3 DNA stays, 48 bases, in frame from base 1. Receptors were amplified or captured by the immunoSEQ multiplex PCR assay. For the multiplex PCR, a mixture combining 60 forward primers for TCR Vbeta segments and 13 reverse primers for TCR Jbeta segments was used. A multiplex PCR assay on genomic DNA amplified the CDR3 region of rearranged TCR beta genes. The amplified TCR beta libraries were sequenced on the Illumina HiSeq System as 87-base-pair reads. Processing in the source paper ran as follows. A later analysis counted some 74 million unique TCR beta chains across the roughly 700 repertoires, and 10 million to 11 million of these chains were shared by at least two donors. To remove PCR and sequencing errors, raw reads were error-corrected and collapsed into unique sequences using a nearest-neighbor algorithm that merged closely related sequences. V, D and J gene segments were assigned by aligning CDR3 sequences to IMGT reference sequences. For a sequence to be retained, a match of at least six nucleotides to both a V gene segment and a J gene segment was required. Rearrangements were called productive when the CDR3 lacked stop codons and stayed in frame with V and J; all others were non-productive. CDR3 was defined by IMGT convention, running from the second conserved V-encoded cysteine to the conserved J-encoded phenylalanine. The earlier analysis of some 600 of the donors excluded sequences that lacked an unambiguous match to a single V gene segment. An earlier analysis of a few hundred of the donors classified V segments as functional when productive rearrangements were above 56.7% and as segregating when the standard deviation between donors was above 5%. A statistical classification framework was built to diagnose cytomegalovirus status from the catalog of TCR beta chain sequences. V and J gene assignment, in a later analysis, came from comparing TCR nucleotide sequences with IMGT/GENE-DB human TR gene sequences. A later analysis assigned CDR3 sequences and most-parsimonious VDJ recombination scenarios with the TCRdist pipeline. In a later analysis, each TCR beta chain was defined by its CDR3 amino acid sequence together with its V-gene family, and reads without a unique V-gene family were excluded. In a later analysis, some 600 highly shared, low-generation-probability nucleotide sequences were removed to address suspected cross-contamination and a sequencing artifact. In a later analysis, a clonal expansion index for each public chain was calculated from normalized within-repertoire ranks of inferred template counts. In a later analysis, generation probabilities were computed with a VDJ recombination model fitted to out-of-frame rearrangements, and the resulting probabilities were checked against IGoR. In a later analysis, TCR-TCR, TCR-HLA and TCR-CMV co-occurrence was scored with hypergeometric tests, and a repertoire-size bias correction was applied to TCR pairs. In a later analysis, false discovery rates were estimated by permuting HLA or CMV assignments 20 times. In a later analysis, co-occurring TCRs were grouped using DBSCAN, and TCRdist sequence similarity was added for clustering within HLA-allele-positive subsets. For co-occurrence clustering, repertoires with fewer than 30,000 or more than 120,000 public chains were excluded, along with roughly 5 repertoires with anomalous nucleotide sharing. TCRdb retrieved this table from immuneACCESS and kept in-frame rearrangements only. Not all clones are present; in checked studies, unresolved V genes account for under half, and no reason is known for the remainder. Clone size and the V and J calls come from that table; the DNA yielded D and trimming. For this sample there are tens of thousands of clones; 78% appear just once. 4.5% to 7% of the sample is taken by the ten largest.

In total, roughly 670 healthy bone marrow donors made up the cohort. Cohort members were all nominally healthy when sampled, although unrecorded immune exposures were likely present. The donor tested CMV seropositive and was one of the 289 seropositive cohort members. Every donor gave a peripheral blood sample, and the peripheral blood mononuclear cells from that sample were used for TCR beta sequencing. The Qiagen DNeasy Blood Extraction Kit was used to extract genomic DNA from the blood cell samples. The V and J segments used are TRBV15 and TRBJ1-1; the D gene is possibly TRBD1, with 5 bases matching. Sequenced input: PBMCs. This sequence originates from a male donor in good health and CMV-seropositive. This receptor carries the CDR3 CATSRDRGGMNTEAFF. The nucleotides are TGTGCCACCAGCAGAGATAGGGGAGGTATGAACACTGAAGCTTTCTTT.